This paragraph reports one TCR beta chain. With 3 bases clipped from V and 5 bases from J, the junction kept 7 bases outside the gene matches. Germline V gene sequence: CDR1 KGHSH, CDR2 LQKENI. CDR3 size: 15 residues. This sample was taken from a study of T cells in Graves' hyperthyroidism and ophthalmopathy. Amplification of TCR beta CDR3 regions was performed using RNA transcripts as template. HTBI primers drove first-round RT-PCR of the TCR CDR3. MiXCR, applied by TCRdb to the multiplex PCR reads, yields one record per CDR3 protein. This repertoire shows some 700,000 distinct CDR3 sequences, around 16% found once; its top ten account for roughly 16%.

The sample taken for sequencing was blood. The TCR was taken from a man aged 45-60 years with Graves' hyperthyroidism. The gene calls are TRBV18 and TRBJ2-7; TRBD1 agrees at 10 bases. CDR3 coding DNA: TGTGCCAGCTCACCGGCCGGGACAGGGGCAGACGAGCAGTACTTC. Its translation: CASSPAGTGADEQYF. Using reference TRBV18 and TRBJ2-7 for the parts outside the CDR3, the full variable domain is NAGVMQNPRHLVRRRGQEARLRCSPMKGHSHVYWYRQLPEEGLKFMVYLQKENIIDESGMPKERFSAEFPKEGPSILRIQQVVRGDSAAYFCASSPAGTGADEQYFGPGTRLTVT.